Listed below are T cell receptor beta chains from one sample, sequenced in a study of T cell changes during pregnancy in multiple sclerosis. Repertoires were generated with immunoSEQ multiplex PCR, while TCRdb's copy carries only in-frame clones and drops some. Altogether fewer than 20,000 clones are present, around 89% being singletons, with the ten largest covering 1.3%. The sample in question was CD4+ T cells from peripheral blood mononuclear cells, obtained in the first trimester of pregnancy. All receptors derive from a female donor in good health, enrolled as a control in a pregnancy study. CDR3s include the opening cysteine and the closing phenylalanine or tryptophan. Fields, in order: D gene, J gene, V gene, clone size, CDR3 protein, CDR3 DNA. D genes are given only for firm matches. Where a row states a size, it is once, few, many or the class of an expanded clone; other rows omit it.

D: .; J: TRBJ1-1; V: TRBV9; size: .; CDR3: CASSPGGATMNTEAFF; DNA: TGTGCCAGCAGCCCCGGCGGAGCGACCATGAACACTGAAGCTTTCTTT
D: TRBD1; J: TRBJ2-7; V: TRBV7-8; size: .; CDR3: CASSLEGGQGRNEQYF; DNA: TGTGCCAGCAGCTTAGAGGGGGGACAGGGTAGGAACGAGCAGTACTTC
D: .; J: TRBJ1-2; V: TRBV21-1; size: .; CDR3: CASSKPPRSEGYTF; DNA: TGTGCCAGCAGCAAACCCCCCAGAAGCGAGGGCTACACCTTC
D: .; J: TRBJ1-6; V: TRBV27; size: .; CDR3: CASSPYNSPLHF; DNA: TGTGCCAGCAGTCCGTATAATTCACCCCTCCACTTT
D: .; J: TRBJ2-3; V: TRBV4-3; size: .; CDR3: CASSQGGHTDTQYF; DNA: TGCGCCAGCAGCCAGGGGGGTCACACAGATACGCAGTATTTT
D: .; J: TRBJ2-2; V: TRBV30; size: .; CDR3: CAWSRGAGELFF; DNA: TGTGCCTGGAGTCGCGGGGCCGGGGAGCTGTTTTTT
D: TRBD1; J: TRBJ1-3; V: TRBV30; size: .; CDR3: CAWGSGGGGNTIYF; DNA: TGTGCCTGGGGCTCAGGGGGCGGGGGAAACACCATATATTTT
D: .; J: TRBJ2-3; V: TRBV5-1; size: .; CDR3: CASSLVGELVTDTQYF; DNA: TGCGCCAGCAGCTTGGTGGGAGAACTCGTCACAGATACGCAGTATTTT
D: .; J: TRBJ1-5; V: TRBV6-1; size: .; CDR3: CASSDGQSVEGQPQHF; DNA: TGTGCCAGCAGTGACGGGCAATCGGTGGAGGGTCAGCCCCAGCATTTT
D: .; J: TRBJ1-2; V: TRBV30; size: .; CDR3: CAYIRQLQGGYTF; DNA: TGTGCCTATATAAGACAGCTGCAAGGGGGCTACACCTTC
D: .; J: TRBJ1-2; V: TRBV6-5; size: .; CDR3: CASSYSKDWGYTF; DNA: TGTGCCAGCAGTTACTCGAAGGACTGGGGCTACACCTTC
D: .; J: TRBJ2-3; V: TRBV7-2; size: .; CDR3: CASSLVAGLTDTQYF; DNA: TGTGCCAGCAGCTTAGTTGCGGGCCTCACAGATACGCAGTATTTT
D: TRBD2; J: TRBJ2-2; V: TRBV5-6; size: .; CDR3: CASSTTSVNSRVTGELFF; DNA: TGTGCCAGCAGCACGACTAGCGTCAACTCACGGGTCACCGGGGAGCTGTTTTTT
D: TRBD2; J: TRBJ2-3; V: TRBV5-1; size: .; CDR3: CASGLGGSSDTQYF; DNA: TGCGCCAGCGGGCTTGGCGGGAGCTCAGATACGCAGTATTTT
D: .; J: TRBJ1-2; V: TRBV18; size: .; CDR3: CASSPADRNYGYTF; DNA: TGTGCCAGCTCACCAGCCGACAGGAACTATGGCTACACCTTC
D: TRBD2; J: TRBJ2-3; V: TRBV7-2; size: .; CDR3: CASSLVGGGSTDTQYF; DNA: TGTGCCAGCAGCTTAGTCGGCGGGGGGAGCACAGATACGCAGTATTTT
D: .; J: TRBJ1-4; V: TRBV5-1; size: .; CDR3: CASSLVRGEKLFF; DNA: TGCGCCAGCAGCTTGGTTCGGGGGGAAAAACTGTTTTTT
D: .; J: TRBJ2-7; V: TRBV7-2; size: .; CDR3: CASSLTMDIASYEQYF; DNA: TGTGCCAGCAGCTTAACTATGGACATAGCCTCCTACGAGCAGTACTTC
D: TRBD2; J: TRBJ2-1; V: TRBV7-2; size: .; CDR3: CASSFSLADYNEQFF; DNA: TGTGCCAGCAGCTTTTCGCTAGCGGATTACAATGAGCAGTTCTTC
D: TRBD2; J: TRBJ2-7; V: TRBV23-1; size: .; CDR3: CARTSGRALSYEQYF; DNA: TGCGCCAGAACTAGCGGGAGGGCCCTCTCCTACGAGCAGTACTTC
D: .; J: TRBJ2-7; V: TRBV27; size: .; CDR3: CASSLGGGPYEQYF; DNA: TGTGCCAGCAGTCTCGGGGGAGGTCCCTACGAGCAGTACTTC
D: TRBD2; J: TRBJ2-1; V: TRBV9; size: .; CDR3: CASSPSGSSYNEQFF; DNA: TGTGCCAGCAGCCCTAGCGGGAGCTCCTACAATGAGCAGTTCTTC
D: TRBD2; J: TRBJ2-1; V: TRBV2; size: .; CDR3: CASSEVSGRINEQFF; DNA: TGTGCCAGCAGTGAAGTTAGCGGGAGGATTAATGAGCAGTTCTTC
D: .; J: TRBJ1-2; V: TRBV30; size: .; CDR3: CAWSGGTYGYTF; DNA: TGTGCCTGGAGTGGGGGCACCTATGGCTACACCTTC
D: TRBD2; J: TRBJ2-2; V: TRBV6-7; size: .; CDR3: CASSSGLAANTGELFF; DNA: TGTGCCAGCAGTTCCGGACTAGCGGCGAACACCGGGGAGCTGTTTTTT
D: TRBD2; J: TRBJ2-7; V: TRBV7-2; size: .; CDR3: CASSLALSSGSLGQYF; DNA: TGTGCCAGCAGCTTAGCGTTGTCTAGCGGGAGTTTAGGGCAGTACTTC
D: .; J: TRBJ2-2; V: TRBV2; size: .; CDR3: CASSLGAGYTGELFF; DNA: TGTGCCAGCAGTCTAGGGGCAGGATACACCGGGGAGCTGTTTTTT
D: TRBD1; J: TRBJ1-6; V: TRBV7-2; size: once; CDR3: CASSFQGAYNSPLHF; DNA: TGTGCCAGCAGCTTCCAGGGGGCCTATAATTCACCCCTCCACTTT
D: TRBD1; J: TRBJ1-3; V: TRBV6-4; size: .; CDR3: CASSDSTGSGNTIYF; DNA: TGTGCCAGCAGTGACTCGACAGGGTCTGGAAACACCATATATTTT
D: .; J: TRBJ1-3; V: TRBV18; size: .; CDR3: CASSPAGRPGNTIYF; DNA: TGTGCCAGCTCACCGGCGGGACGTCCAGGAAACACCATATATTTT
D: TRBD1; J: TRBJ2-5; V: TRBV15; size: .; CDR3: CATSWGQGARETQYF; DNA: TGTGCCACCAGCTGGGGACAGGGGGCTAGAGAGACCCAGTACTTC
D: TRBD1; J: TRBJ2-1; V: TRBV13; size: .; CDR3: CASSSIPGQTNEQFF; DNA: TGTGCCAGCAGTTCCATCCCGGGACAGACCAATGAGCAGTTCTTC
D: .; J: TRBJ2-7; V: TRBV6-6; size: .; CDR3: CASSTGTYEQYF; DNA: TGTGCCAGCAGTACAGGGACCTACGAGCAGTACTTC
D: .; J: TRBJ2-5; V: TRBV7-9; size: .; CDR3: CASSPFPQETQYF; DNA: TGTGCCAGCAGCCCTTTCCCCCAAGAGACCCAGTACTTC
D: .; J: TRBJ2-4; V: TRBV6-5; size: .; CDR3: CASRTGDIQYF; DNA: TGTGCCAGCAGGACGGGTGACATTCAGTACTTC
D: .; J: TRBJ2-5; V: TRBV5-8; size: once; CDR3: CASSFGYQETQYF; DNA: TGTGCCAGCAGCTTCGGTTACCAAGAGACCCAGTACTTC
D: TRBD1; J: TRBJ1-1; V: TRBV7-8; size: .; CDR3: CASSYEGGMNTEAFF; DNA: TGTGCCAGCAGCTACGAAGGGGGCATGAACACTGAAGCTTTCTTT
D: .; J: TRBJ2-5; V: TRBV5-1; size: .; CDR3: CASSLVAGEQETQYF; DNA: TGCGCCAGCAGCTTGGTTGCAGGCGAACAAGAGACCCAGTACTTC
D: TRBD1; J: TRBJ2-5; V: TRBV25-1; size: .; CDR3: CATSRTGGQETQYF; DNA: TGTGCCACCTCTCGGACAGGGGGACAAGAGACCCAGTACTTC
D: .; J: TRBJ1-1; V: TRBV30; size: .; CDR3: CAWVLQGRNTEAFF; DNA: TGTGCCTGGGTCTTACAGGGCCGGAACACTGAAGCTTTCTTT
D: .; J: TRBJ2-7; V: TRBV7-9; size: .; CDR3: CASNPGNSYEQYF; DNA: TGTGCCAGCAACCCGGGTAACTCCTACGAGCAGTACTTC
D: TRBD2; J: TRBJ2-7; V: TRBV11-3; size: .; CDR3: CASSPPRTSGRGYEQYF; DNA: TGTGCCAGCAGCCCACCTCGGACTAGCGGGAGGGGGTACGAGCAGTACTTC
D: TRBD1; J: TRBJ1-1; V: TRBV27; size: .; CDR3: CASSRGGMNTEAFF; DNA: TGTGCCAGCAGCCGAGGGGGCATGAACACTGAAGCTTTCTTT
D: .; J: TRBJ2-1; V: TRBV6-5; size: .; CDR3: CASSYSMGTPKVEQFF; DNA: TGTGCCAGCAGTTACTCAATGGGGACTCCCAAGGTTGAGCAGTTCTTC
D: .; J: TRBJ1-1; V: TRBV5-1; size: .; CDR3: CASSSRAGNTEAFF; DNA: TGCGCCAGCAGCTCCAGGGCCGGGAACACTGAAGCTTTCTTT
D: TRBD1; J: TRBJ1-2; V: TRBV7-2; size: .; CDR3: CASSPGQARGGYTF; DNA: TGTGCCAGCAGCCCCGGACAGGCCCGCGGGGGCTACACCTTC
D: .; J: TRBJ2-5; V: TRBV7-8; size: .; CDR3: CASRGSGTQETQYF; DNA: TGTGCCAGCAGGGGGTCCGGGACACAAGAGACCCAGTACTTC
D: .; J: TRBJ2-3; V: TRBV9; size: .; CDR3: CASSSVGGAEPEYF; DNA: TGTGCCAGCAGCTCCGTGGGGGGGGCCGAACCAGAGTATTTT
D: .; J: TRBJ2-7; V: TRBV6-6; size: .; CDR3: CASSLTGYEQYF; DNA: TGTGCCAGCAGTCTTACAGGGTACGAGCAGTACTTC
D: TRBD1; J: TRBJ1-1; V: TRBV27; size: once; CDR3: CASSLDRGGTEAFF; DNA: TGTGCCAGCAGTTTAGACAGGGGAGGGACTGAAGCTTTCTTT
D: .; J: TRBJ1-2; V: TRBV4-2; size: .; CDR3: CASSQETVPIRYGYTF; DNA: TGTGCCAGCAGCCAAGAAACAGTCCCTATTCGATATGGCTACACCTTC
D: .; J: TRBJ1-3; V: TRBV9; size: .; CDR3: CASSQYSGNTIYF; DNA: TGTGCCAGCAGCCAGTACTCTGGAAACACCATATATTTT
D: TRBD2; J: TRBJ2-5; V: TRBV5-1; size: .; CDR3: CASSSGGASGQETQYF; DNA: TGCGCCAGCAGCTCCGGAGGGGCTAGCGGCCAAGAGACCCAGTACTTC
D: TRBD1; J: TRBJ2-7; V: TRBV7-2; size: once; CDR3: CASSLAGGPYEQYF; DNA: TGTGCCAGCAGCTTAGCAGGGGGCCCCTACGAGCAGTACTTC
D: .; J: TRBJ1-4; V: TRBV5-1; size: .; CDR3: CASWAGDGTNEKLFF; DNA: TGCGCCAGCTGGGCAGGGGATGGGACTAATGAAAAACTGTTTTTT
D: TRBD2; J: TRBJ2-1; V: TRBV7-2; size: .; CDR3: CASSLIPSGVGNEQFF; DNA: TGTGCCAGCAGCTTAATCCCTAGCGGGGTCGGCAATGAGCAGTTCTTC